A selection of T cell receptor beta chains follows, all from one sample in a study of T cell responses to AZD1222 COVID-19 vaccine. Data came from immunoSEQ multiplex PCR; TCRdb stores just in-frame clones and leaves some out. The sample holds some 100,000 clones, nearly 95% seen once. This material consisted of peripheral blood, taken on day 0 of AZD1222 vaccination. Receptors originate from an adult in good health. The CDR3 runs from the conserved cysteine through the conserved F or W. Each record gives: V gene, D gene, J gene, clone size, CDR3 DNA, CDR3 protein. A D gene is named only where the DNA matches it firmly. Clone size appears in some rows only: once, few, many, or a class for an expanded clone.

TRBV7-9,TRBD1,TRBJ1-2,NA,TGTGCCAGCAGCCTAGGGACCGGGACAGGGGAAAAAGGAAGTTATGGCTACACCTTC,CASSLGTGTGEKGSYGYTF
TRBV7-3,NA,TRBJ2-5,NA,TGTGCCAGCAGCTTATGGGTCCAAGAGACCCAGTACTTC,CASSLWVQETQYF
TRBV11-2,NA,TRBJ1-6,once,TGTGCCAGCAGCTTAGCATTAGATTTAGGGTTTACACCCCTCCACTTT,CASSLALDLGFTPLHF
TRBV19,TRBD1,TRBJ2-7,NA,TGTGCCAGTAGTATAGCTCCGGGACAGGGTGCTTACGAGCAGTACTTC,CASSIAPGQGAYEQYF
TRBV7-8,NA,TRBJ1-5,NA,TGTGCCAGCAGCCCGCTTTTGGGGGATAGCAATCAGCCCCAGCATTTT,CASSPLLGDSNQPQHF
TRBV13,TRBD2,TRBJ2-7,few,TGTGCCAGCAGCTTAAGCGGGAGTAGTTACGAGCAGTACTTC,CASSLSGSSYEQYF
TRBV7-8,TRBD1,TRBJ1-4,few,TGTGCCAGCAGCCGGGACAGCGGTCGAGAAAAACTGTTTTTT,CASSRDSGREKLFF
TRBV11-3,TRBD2,TRBJ2-5,NA,TGTGCCAGCAGCCTAAGTGGGGCGGGGGACCGGGAGACCCAGTACTTC,CASSLSGAGDRETQYF
TRBV10-3,TRBD1,TRBJ1-2,NA,TGTGCCATCAGTGAGTATACTACAGGGGGGCATAACTATGGCTACACCTTC,CAISEYTTGGHNYGYTF
TRBV28,NA,TRBJ1-2,NA,TGTGCCAGCACCCTAACACAGGGCGCCTATGGCTACACCTTC,CASTLTQGAYGYTF
TRBV28,NA,TRBJ1-1,NA,TGTGCCGCCTCGAGGACATACGAAGAAGCTTTCTTT,CAASRTYEEAFF
TRBV2,TRBD1,TRBJ1-1,NA,TGTGCCAGCGGACAGGGTTGGACTGAAGCTTTCTTT,CASGQGWTEAFF
TRBV18,NA,TRBJ1-2,NA,TGTGCCAGCTCACCACTTGACACGCCTTATGGCTACACCTTC,CASSPLDTPYGYTF
TRBV7-3,NA,TRBJ2-6,NA,TGTGCCAGCAGCTTACAATCTGGGGCCAACGTCCTGACTTTC,CASSLQSGANVLTF
TRBV28,NA,TRBJ1-5,NA,TGTGCCAGCAGTTTTGCGGACAGCCATCAGCCCCAGCATTTT,CASSFADSHQPQHF
TRBV9,TRBD1,TRBJ1-2,NA,TGTGCCAGCAGCACCCGGACAGGGAACTATGGCTACACCTTC,CASSTRTGNYGYTF
TRBV28,NA,TRBJ1-2,NA,TGTGCCAGCAGTTTGCCTTCCCCTCGACTCCATTTC,CASSLPSPRLHF
TRBV5-1,NA,TRBJ2-7,once,TGCGCCAGCAGCTTGGCCGTAGGCGGGGCCTGGGAGCAGTACTTC,CASSLAVGGAWEQYF
TRBV29-1,NA,TRBJ2-5,NA,TGCAGCGTTCAGGGATACGAGACCCAGTACTTC,CSVQGYETQYF
TRBV28,TRBD1,TRBJ1-5,NA,TGTGCCAGCAGTTTTGGGACAGGGGCGATTCAGCCCCAGCATTTT,CASSFGTGAIQPQHF